These 13 T cell receptor beta chains share one sample of origin, sequenced in a study of blood T cells in healthy people across ages. With a J-beta primer mix and a sample-barcoded 5' primer, a second PCR ran 7 to 11 cycles. Via MiXCR, TCRdb re-called the 5' RACE reads, giving one row per CDR3 protein. The sample yields approximately 1.5 million distinct CDR3 sequences, roughly 43% seen once. The sequencing sample was made of blood. The receptors stem from a woman between 18 and 30 years old in good health.

V gene TRBV7-2 combines with J gene TRBJ2-6; unclear D gene. The CDR3 extends over 18 amino acids. CDR1 and CDR2 (germline): SGHTA, FQGNSA. Trimming removed 1 base from V and 0 bases from J, with 13 bases in between. DNA for the CDR3: TGTGCCAGCAGCTTAGTGGCAGGCCTCCCCTCTGGGGCCAACGTCCTGACTTTC. Translation gives CASSLVAGLPSGANVLTF.

CDR3 region: CASSMTVYSNQPQHF. DNA for the CDR3: TGTGCCAGCAGTATGACAGTATATAGCAATCAGCCCCAGCATTTT. The gene calls are TRBV12-3 or TRBV12-4 and TRBJ1-5; a weak D match, TRBD1 (5 bases). The CDR3 is made up of 15 amino acids. V was pared by 5 bases and J by 0 bases, with 11 bases between.

The sample holds many counts of this clonotype. V is TRBV7-2 and J is TRBJ2-5; D might be TRBD1 (6 bases). The CDR3 extends over 14 amino acids. Per the germline V gene, CDR1 is SGHTA and CDR2 is FQGNSA. V was cut by 0 bases and J by 2 bases, with 7 bases left in between. CDR3 DNA: TGTGCCAGCAGCTTAGCGGGGGCTCAAGAGACCCAGTACTTC. Translated: CASSLAGAQETQYF.

The chain joins TRBV2 to TRBJ2-7, with D perhaps matching TRBD1 or TRBD2 (5 bases each). The CDR3 covers 14 residues. The germline gives CDR1 SNHLY, CDR2 FYNNEI. The V gene lost 9 bases and the J gene lost 0 bases, with 15 bases spanning the gap. CDR3 region: CASWDGSSSYEQYF. The CDR3 region has the DNA TGTGCCAGTTGGGACGGATCGAGCTCCTACGAGCAGTACTTC.

The rearrangement uses TRBV25-1 and TRBJ1-2; D remains ambiguous. Trimming pared 2 bases from V and 7 bases from J, leaving 5 bases between. The germline V gene encodes CDR1 MGHDK and CDR2 SYGVNS. The CDR3 contains 11 residues. The CDR3 bases are TGTGCCAGCAGTGAAAGCGGTGGCTACACCTTC. This codes for CASSESGGYTF.

The rearrangement links TRBV2 to TRBJ2-1; 7 bases are shared with TRBD1. The CDR3 length is 15 residues. The germline V gene encodes CDR1 SNHLY and CDR2 FYNNEI. V gave up 4 bases and J gave up 5 bases; unmatched junction bases: 8. CDR3: CASSGEGAWHNEQFF. CDR3 bases: TGTGCCAGCAGTGGTGAGGGGGCGTGGCACAATGAGCAGTTCTTC.

This clonotype has a handful of counts. The chain is built from TRBV5-1 and TRBJ2-1; D unresolved. Trimming took 0 bases from V and 8 from J, leaving 15 bases between them. CDR1 SGHRS and CDR2 YFSETQ come from the germline V gene. This CDR3 comprises 15 residues. The CDR3 bases are TGCGCCAGCAGCTTGGTCGCCACGGCGTCCCATGAGCAGTTCTTC. Amino acids: CASSLVATASHEQFF.

This chain uses TRBV12-3 or TRBV12-4 with TRBJ2-2; a possible D gene is TRBD2 (6 bases). This CDR3 has 15 amino acids. The ends were cut back, 9 bases at V and 0 bases at J, with 14 bases in the middle. In DNA form, the CDR3 reads TGTGCCAGTCGGGGGAGGACCTCGAACACCGGGGAGCTGTTTTTT. It translates to CASRGRTSNTGELFF.

In nucleotides, the CDR3 is TGTGCCAGCACCAAACAGGGGACAGATACGCAGTATTTT. Translated, it gives CASTKQGTDTQYF. V usage is TRBV6-6 and J usage is TRBJ2-3, with 7 bases lining up with TRBD1. Germline V gives CDR1 MNHNY, CDR2 SVGAGI (reference sequence). With 7 bases clipped from V and 3 bases from J, the junction kept 4 bases outside the gene matches. This CDR3 has 13 amino acids.

In DNA, the CDR3 is TGTGCCAGCAGCAAAGAGGTCACAGGGGGCGCAGGCATTGAGCAGTTCTTC. Amino acids: CASSKEVTGGAGIEQFF. The chain links TRBV21-1 to TRBJ2-1; TRBD1, as called in the table, went unchecked against the DNA. TRBV21-1 is a pseudogene locus. The length of the CDR3 is 17 residues.

This clonotype was seen a handful of times. The V gene is TRBV7-2, the J gene TRBJ1-2; the D gene is possibly TRBD1 (6 bases). Germline CDR1 and CDR2: SGHTA and FQGNSA. This CDR3 is 16 amino acids long. V lost 2 bases and J 3 bases, leaving 16 bases between the germline ends. CDR3 bases: TGTGCCAGCAGCTTATGGGTGGGGGGCTCTCACTATGGCTACACCTTC. It encodes CASSLWVGGSHYGYTF.

CDR3 coding DNA: TGTGCCAGCACCCCCTTTAATGGGCTGGCCAAAAACATTCAGTACTTC. Protein sequence: CASTPFNGLAKNIQYF. V is TRBV12-3 or TRBV12-4 and J is TRBJ2-4; D unresolved. This CDR3 comprises 16 residues. V lost 7 bases to trimming and J lost 1 base, with 17 bases between them.

The chain carries TRBV25-1 and TRBJ2-1, with TRBD2 identical over 11 bases. Trimming removed 2 bases from V and 4 bases from J; junction bases left unmatched: 10. Germline V gene data show CDR1 as MGHDK and CDR2 as SYGVNS. The CDR3 runs 18 residues. CDR3 nucleotides: TGTGCCAGCAGTGAAAGTAGGCTGGGACTAGCGGAGTACAATGAGCAGTTCTTC. Translated, it gives CASSESRLGLAEYNEQFF.